This TCR beta chain emerged from a study of human T cells and chemical hapten exposure. Time point given: patch test 2, 6 weeks after DPC sensitization. As for treatment: therapeutic diphenylcyclopropenone sensitization with weekly scalp DPC. Study-level results: Versus controls, expanded TCRs had significantly more large CDR3 similarity clusters.

Original processing methods: Around 97,000 TCRs per sample was the median, with a range of about 20,000 to 690,600. TCRdb analysed the RACE reads with MiXCR anew, one entry per CDR3 protein. TCRdb assigned the V and J calls; the authors' analysis was not used. The top ten clones hold approximately 2.3% of a sample with some 89,000 distinct CDR3 sequences, roughly a tenth of them seen once. The CDR3 is made up of 14 amino acids. Germline values: CDR1 DFQATT, CDR2 SNEGSKA (reference sequence). J gave up 1 base and V 7 bases, and 9 bases lay outside the gene matches. This clonotype was detected only a few times. Antigen unknown.

J is TRBJ2-7 and V is TRBV20-1; TRBD2 matches 8 bases. Sequencing was performed on whole blood, taken in connection with sensitization to the hapten diphenylcyclopropenone (DPC). The TCR sequence derives from a woman aged 25 to 39 with alopecia areata. Some clones in this sample may be carry-over from other donors' samples. The CDR3 loop reads CSVTPGLGSYEQYF. The DNA of the CDR3 is TGCAGTGTTACACCGGGACTAGGGTCCTACGAGCAGTACTTC.